Below are 4 T cell receptor beta chains sequenced from a single sample in a study of Graves' ophthalmopathy and Graves' hyperthyroidism. RNA transcripts were the source from which TCR beta CDR3 regions were amplified. First-round RT-PCR with HTBI primers preceded a second-round multiplex PCR. TCRdb re-analysed the multiplex PCR reads in MiXCR, keeping a single row per CDR3 protein. The sample gives about 660,000 distinct CDR3 sequences, about two fifths of which show up once; roughly 3.5% is in the top ten. What was sequenced was peripheral blood. The receptors derive from an adult man with Graves' ophthalmopathy.

In its sample, this clonotype was seen many times. The V gene is TRBV7-9, the J gene TRBJ1-1, with D perhaps TRBD1 (6 bases). V lost 6 bases, J lost 5 bases, and 16 bases lay in between. The CDR3 consists of 14 residues. From germline, CDR1 is SEHNR and CDR2 FQNEAQ (reference sequence). CDR3 region: CASSGGGLGTEAFF. The CDR3 DNA sequence: TGTGCCAGCAGTGGGGGGGGGCTGGGTACTGAAGCTTTCTTT.

Only one count was recorded for this clonotype. The gene calls are TRBV29-1 and TRBJ1-3; 8 bases are shared with TRBD1. V was pared by 6 bases and J by 8 bases, with 6 bases of the junction left unmatched. The CDR3 runs 12 residues. Germline loops: CDR1 SQVTM, CDR2 ANQGSEA. CDR3 residues: CSVRTGRDTIYF. CDR3 in DNA: TGCAGCGTGCGGACAGGGAGAGACACCATATATTTT. Using reference TRBV29-1 and TRBJ1-3 for the parts outside the CDR3, the full variable domain is SAVISQKPSRDICQRGTSLTIQCQVDSQVTMMFWYRQQPGQSLTLIATANQGSEATYESGFVIDKFPISRPNLTFSTLTVSNMSPEDSSIYLCSVRTGRDTIYFGEGSWLTVV.

As to this clonotype: This sequence may be a read error, since a much larger clone differs from it by one base. The chain couples TRBV7-9 to TRBJ2-7, with a tentative D call TRBD1 (5 bases). Looked up from germline, CDR1 is SEHNR and CDR2 is FQNEAQ (reference sequence). This CDR3 is 13 amino acids long. The CDR3 sequence is CAGSADSNYEQYF. CDR3 nucleotide sequence: TGTGCCGGCAGCGCCGACAGTAACTACGAGCAGTACTTC. Full variable domain (remainder filled in from reference TRBV7-9 and TRBJ2-7): DTGVSQNPRHKITKRGQNVTFRCDPISEHNRLYWYRQTLGQGPEFLTYFQNEAQLEKSRLLSDRFSAERPKGSFSTLEIQRTEQGDSAMYLCAGSADSNYEQYFGPGTRLTVT.

This chain joins TRBV2 and TRBJ2-2; D perhaps matches TRBD1 (5 bases). This CDR3 is built from 16 residues. Trimming pared 3 bases from V and 4 bases from J, leaving 15 bases between. Germline V CDR1 and CDR2: SNHLY, FYNNEI. CDR3 protein: CASSETAQSSTGELFF. Written as DNA, the CDR3 is TGTGCCAGCAGTGAGACAGCCCAATCGAGCACCGGGGAGCTGTTTTTT.